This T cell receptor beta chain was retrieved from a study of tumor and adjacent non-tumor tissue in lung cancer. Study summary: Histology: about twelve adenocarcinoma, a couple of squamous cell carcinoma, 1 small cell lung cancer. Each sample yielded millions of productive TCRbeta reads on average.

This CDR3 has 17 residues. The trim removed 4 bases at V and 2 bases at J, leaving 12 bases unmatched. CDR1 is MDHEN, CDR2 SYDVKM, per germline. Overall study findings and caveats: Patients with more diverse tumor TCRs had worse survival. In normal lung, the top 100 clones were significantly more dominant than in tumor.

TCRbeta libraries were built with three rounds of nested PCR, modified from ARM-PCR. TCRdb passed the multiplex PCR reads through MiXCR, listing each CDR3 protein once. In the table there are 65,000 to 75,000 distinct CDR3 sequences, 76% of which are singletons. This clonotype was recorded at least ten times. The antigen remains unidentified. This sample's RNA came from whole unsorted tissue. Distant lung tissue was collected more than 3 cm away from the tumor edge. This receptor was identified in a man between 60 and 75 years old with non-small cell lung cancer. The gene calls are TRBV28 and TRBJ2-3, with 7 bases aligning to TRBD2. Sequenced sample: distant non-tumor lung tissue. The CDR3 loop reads CASSSLTSQWDTDTQYF. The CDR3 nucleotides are TGTGCCAGCAGTTCGCTGACTAGCCAGTGGGACACAGATACGCAGTATTTT.